The next 16 T cell receptor beta chains were all read from a single sample in a study of blood T cells in healthy people across ages. The authors ran a second PCR of 7 to 11 cycles using a sample-barcoded 5' primer and a J-beta primer mix. From the 5' RACE reads, TCRdb called clonotypes with MiXCR, one entry per CDR3 protein. The table shows just over 1 million distinct CDR3 sequences, with more than 40% occurring only once. Specimen: blood. Receptors were obtained from a woman between 55 and 75 years old in good health.

The V and J genes are TRBV28 and TRBJ2-7; 10 nucleotides match TRBD2. The CDR3 consists of 15 residues. Trimming at V came to 4 bases and at J to 4 bases, leaving 7 bases not matched to a gene. CDR1 is MDHEN, CDR2 SYDVKM, per germline. The CDR3 reads CASSWRLAGGYEQYF. CDR3 in DNA: TGTGCCAGCAGTTGGAGACTAGCGGGCGGGTACGAGCAGTACTTC.

The chain recombines TRBV28 with TRBJ2-7; a possible D gene is TRBD2 (5 bases). This CDR3 is 16 amino acids long. Germline V gene lookup returns CDR1 MDHEN and CDR2 SYDVKM. Trimming removed 8 bases from V and 4 bases from J, with 24 bases in between. In nucleotides, the CDR3 is TGTGCCAGCCAGAACGCCCAGGAGGTAGGGAGATACGAGCAGTACTTC. It translates to CASQNAQEVGRYEQYF. The entire variable domain, with the rest obtained from reference TRBV28 and TRBJ2-7, is as follows: DVKVTQSSRYLVKRTGEKVFLECVQDMDHENMFWYRQDPGLGLRLIYFSYDVKMKEKGDIPEGYSVSREKKERFSLILESASTNQTSMYLCASQNAQEVGRYEQYFGPGTRLTVT.

The chain couples TRBV11-1 to TRBJ2-1; D perhaps matches TRBD2 (6 bases). The V and J ends lost 7 bases and 7 bases respectively, with 17 bases between them. CDR3 length: 14 amino acids. Per germline, CDR1 SGHAT and CDR2 FQDESV (reference sequence). The CDR3 loop reads CASTEISRENEQFF. As DNA, the CDR3 is TGTGCCAGCACCGAGATAAGCCGGGAGAATGAGCAGTTCTTC.

Turning to this clonotype: An end of the junction does not agree with germline; a read error may underlie this. The gene calls are TRBV4-2 and TRBJ2-5; D is unclear. The CDR3 runs 12 residues. Germline assignment: CDR1 LGHNA and CDR2 YNFKEQ. The CDR3 region has the DNA TGTGCCAGCAGCCCACTTAAAGAGGCCCAGTACTTC. Translated: CASSPLKEAQYF.

This clonotype has a count of ten or more. In DNA, the CDR3 is TGCGCCAGCAGCCTTCATCTAGCGGGAGGACCCCAAGAGACCCAGTACTTC. This sequence encodes CASSLHLAGGPQETQYF. The chain carries TRBV5-1 and TRBJ2-5; 11 nucleotides line up with TRBD2. Per germline, CDR1 SGHRS and CDR2 YFSETQ. The J segment lost 1 base and the V segment lost 4 bases, leaving 9 bases of the junction unmatched. The CDR3 is made up of 17 amino acids. Together with reference TRBV5-1 and TRBJ2-5, the CDR3 gives the full variable domain: KAGVTQTPRYLIKTRGQQVTLSCSPISGHRSVSWYQQTPGQGLQFLFEYFSETQRNKGNFPGRFSGRQFSNSRSEMNVSTLELGDSALYLCASSLHLAGGPQETQYFGPGTRLLVL.

This clonotype occurred a few times. CDR3 protein: CSASPGLAGSYEQYF. The CDR3 nucleotides are TGCAGTGCTAGCCCCGGACTAGCGGGATCCTACGAGCAGTACTTC. The chain uses TRBV20-1 and TRBJ2-7; the match to TRBD2 covers 12 bases. V lost 3 bases to trimming and J lost 1 base; unmatched junction nucleotides: 4. The CDR3 length is 15 residues. The germline V gene encodes CDR1 DFQATT and CDR2 SNEGSKA (reference sequence).

V and J are TRBV18 and TRBJ2-5; 12 bases fit TRBD2. The CDR3 runs 16 residues. From germline, CDR1 is KGHSH and CDR2 LQKENI. J gave up 2 bases and V 4 bases, and 5 bases lay outside the gene matches. The CDR3 protein is CASSLWTSGEQETQYF. CDR3 nucleotide sequence: TGTGCCAGCTCACTTTGGACTAGCGGGGAACAAGAGACCCAGTACTTC.

CDR3 nucleotides: TGTGCCAGCACCAATCCGGGACAGGGATTGGGAGAGACCCAGTACTTC. It translates to CASTNPGQGLGETQYF. The J gene is TRBJ2-5, the V gene TRBV28, with TRBD1 matching 9 bases. The CDR3 extends over 16 amino acids. CDR1 and CDR2 (germline): MDHEN, SYDVKM. Unmatched junction bases numbered 13, after V lost 7 bases and J lost 4 bases.

The J gene is TRBJ1-1, the V gene TRBV3-1, with 10 positions matching TRBD1. In germline, CDR1 is LGHDT, CDR2 YNNKEL (reference sequence). The CDR3 covers 16 residues. With V trimmed by 4 bases and J by 1 base, 6 bases remained unmatched. The DNA for the CDR3 is TGTGCCAGCAGCCCCCGGGACAGGGGTTCGAACACTGAAGCTTTCTTT. The encoded protein is CASSPRDRGSNTEAFF.

V and J are TRBV4-1 and TRBJ2-3; D remains ambiguous. Trimming left V 0 bases short and J 0 bases short, with 7 bases between. The length of the CDR3 is 15 residues. Germline V lookup: CDR1 MGHRA, CDR2 YSYEKL. The CDR3 spells CASSQDFQSTDTQYF. The CDR3 DNA follows: TGCGCCAGCAGCCAAGATTTCCAGAGCACAGATACGCAGTATTTT.

The CDR3 region has the DNA TGTGCCAGCAGTTTATTAGCGACCTACAATGAGCAGTTCTTC. Amino acids: CASSLLATYNEQFF. The chain couples TRBV28 to TRBJ2-1, with D perhaps TRBD2 (5 bases). V was pared by 1 base and J by 2 bases, with 6 bases between. Looked up from germline, CDR1 is MDHEN and CDR2 is SYDVKM. The CDR3 is made up of 14 amino acids.

J is TRBJ2-3 and V is TRBV9; D not certain. Trimming removed 4 bases at V and 4 bases at J, with 22 bases between. This CDR3 spans 17 amino acids. In germline, CDR1 is SGDLS, CDR2 YYNGEE. CDR3 protein: CASSPHTRAAVADTQYF. In DNA, the CDR3 is TGTGCCAGCAGCCCCCATACTCGGGCGGCCGTAGCAGATACGCAGTATTTT.

A few counts support this clonotype. V and J are TRBV6-4 and TRBJ2-7; 15 bases are shared with TRBD2. The V gene end was trimmed by 8 bases and the J gene end by 2 bases; junction bases not matched to a gene: 7. The CDR3 sequence is 16 residues long. In germline, CDR1 is MRHNA, CDR2 SNTAGT. Written as DNA, the CDR3 is TGTGCCAGCGGTGGACTAGCGGGAGGGACCCCCTACGAGCAGTACTTC. Protein product: CASGGLAGGTPYEQYF.

This rearrangement joins TRBV7-8 to TRBJ2-1, with 9 bases fitting TRBD2. Unmatched junction bases numbered 9, after V lost 9 bases and J lost 9 bases. Germline-derived CDR1 and CDR2 are SGHVS and FQNEAQ. The CDR3 is 13 residues long. The chain's CDR3 is CASLGLANSEQFF. The CDR3 DNA reads as TGTGCCAGTTTAGGACTAGCGAACAGTGAGCAGTTCTTC.

This chain joins TRBV14 and TRBJ2-1; 8 bases align to TRBD1. Germline V gives CDR1 SGHDN, CDR2 FVKESK. The CDR3 runs 15 residues. V gave up 8 bases and J gave up 8 bases; unmatched junction bases: 14. The CDR3 is CASSYPGQGFDEQFF. As DNA, the CDR3 is TGTGCCAGCTCTTACCCCGGACAGGGATTCGATGAGCAGTTCTTC.

CDR3 residues: CASSPFRQGVPPGANVLTF. The CDR3 coding sequence is TGCGCCAGCAGCCCATTCCGACAGGGGGTCCCCCCTGGGGCCAACGTCCTGACTTTC. The chain combines TRBV5-1 with TRBJ2-6; 9 bases match TRBD1. There are 19 residues in the CDR3. The V and J ends lost 4 bases and 2 bases, in that order; junction bases with no gene match: 13. In germline, CDR1 is SGHRS, CDR2 YFSETQ.